These 24 T cell receptor beta chains share one sample of origin, sequenced in a study of T-cell reconstitution after alpha-beta-depleted transplantation in children. Study-wide findings and caveats: When one year had passed after transplant, most T-cell counts and diversity came from newly produced T cells.

Construction of the TCRbeta library involved unique molecular identifiers. TCRdb called the PCR reads again in MiXCR, with one record for every CDR3 protein. This table has about 290,000 distinct CDR3 sequences, roughly 8.2% appearing once. Their antigen targets remain unknown. The sequenced sample was peripheral blood, obtained 360 days after TCRalphabeta/CD19-depleted stem cell transplant. All receptors derive from a female patient aged 2-10 years who had a stem cell transplant for Fanconi anemia, so the T cells may come from the graft donor.

The genes are TRBV30 and TRBJ2-1; D unclear. V was clipped by 2 bases and J by 6 bases, with 14 bases between them. Germline loops: CDR1 GTSNPN, CDR2 SVGIG (reference sequence). This CDR3 contains 14 residues. The CDR3 here is CAWSLKGGSNEQFF. The CDR3 DNA is TGTGCCTGGAGTCTGAAGGGTGGTAGCAATGAGCAGTTCTTC. Based on the CDR3 plus reference TRBV30 and TRBJ2-1, the full variable domain is SQTIHQWPATLVQPVGSPLSLECTVEGTSNPNLYWYRQAAGRGLQLLFYSVGIGQISSEVPQNLSASRPQDRQFILSSKKLLLSDSGFYLCAWSLKGGSNEQFFGPGTRLTVL.

The table lists this clonotype with many counts. The chain employs TRBV5-1 and TRBJ2-7; 8 positions match TRBD2. Per the germline V gene, CDR1 is SGHRS and CDR2 is YFSETQ. CDR3 length equals 15 residues. Trimming at V came to 1 base and at J to 6 bases, leaving 9 bases not matched to a gene. The CDR3 sequence: CASSLIGGEGVEQYF. The CDR3, as DNA: TGCGCCAGCAGCTTGATCGGGGGGGAGGGTGTCGAGCAGTACTTC.

This clonotype was observed many times. The rearrangement joins TRBV12-3 or TRBV12-4 to TRBJ2-1, with D maybe TRBD2 (6 bases). This CDR3 has 17 residues. V was trimmed by 2 bases and J by 0 bases, leaving 14 bases between them. The CDR3 sequence is CASSLNLGGNSYNEQFF. The DNA of the CDR3 is TGTGCCAGCAGTTTAAACTTGGGCGGGAACTCCTACAATGAGCAGTTCTTC.

The chain recombines TRBV5-1 with TRBJ2-7, with 7 bases lining up with TRBD1. The CDR3 covers 14 residues. V shed 3 bases and J 1 base; nucleotides not matched to a gene: 4. Germline V gene lookup returns CDR1 SGHRS and CDR2 YFSETQ. The CDR3 protein is CASSWDSSSYEQYF. CDR3 sequence (DNA): TGCGCCAGCAGCTGGGACAGTTCGTCCTACGAGCAGTACTTC.

Ten or more counts support this clonotype. The gene calls are TRBV2 and TRBJ2-3; 9 bases fit TRBD2. The CDR3 is 16 amino acids. In germline, CDR1 is SNHLY, CDR2 FYNNEI. The V segment lost 5 bases and the J segment 2 bases; nucleotides outside the gene matches: 8. The CDR3 here is CASSSLLAGTTDTQYF. DNA for the CDR3: TGTGCCAGCAGTTCCCTGCTAGCGGGGACCACAGATACGCAGTATTTT.

This clonotype appeared many times. The chain combines TRBV20-1 with TRBJ2-3; a weak D match, TRBD2 (5 bases). Germline CDR1 DFQATT, CDR2 SNEGSKA (reference sequence). Trimming shortened V by 3 bases and J by 1 base, and 8 bases separated the two germline ends. CDR3 size: 13 residues. The DNA for the CDR3 is TGCAGTGCTAGCCTTAGCGGCACAGATACGCAGTATTTT. It translates to CSASLSGTDTQYF.

This clonotype was recorded at least ten times. The chain employs TRBV15 and TRBJ2-1; no firm D call. CDR1 and CDR2 (germline): LNHNV, YYDKDF (reference sequence). The CDR3 runs to 12 residues. V was trimmed by 3 bases and J by 8 bases, leaving 8 bases between them. The CDR3 DNA sequence: TGTGCCACCAGCAGGCCAGGTGATGAGCAGTTCTTC. This codes for CATSRPGDEQFF.

Only a few counts were recorded for this clonotype. The chain has TRBV5-1 and TRBJ1-1; D possibly corresponds to TRBD1 (6 bases). The CDR3 is 15 residues long. CDR1 is SGHRS, CDR2 YFSETQ, per germline. The V and J ends lost 4 bases and 1 base respectively, with 14 bases between them. CDR3 protein: CASSLSGTPNTEAFF. The CDR3, as DNA: TGCGCCAGCAGCCTATCCGGGACACCGAACACTGAAGCTTTCTTT. Full variable domain (rest looked up from reference TRBV5-1 and TRBJ1-1): KAGVTQTPRYLIKTRGQQVTLSCSPISGHRSVSWYQQTPGQGLQFLFEYFSETQRNKGNFPGRFSGRQFSNSRSEMNVSTLELGDSALYLCASSLSGTPNTEAFFGQGTRLTVV.

The chain links TRBV28 to TRBJ2-7, with a possible D match to TRBD1 (6 bases). Trimming took off 7 bases at V and 3 bases at J, with 16 bases between the two ends. Germline V gene sequence: CDR1 MDHEN, CDR2 SYDVKM. CDR3 length: 14 residues. The DNA of the CDR3 is TGTGCCAGCACAAGACAGGTGGGTCACTACGAGCAGTACTTC. It yields the protein CASTRQVGHYEQYF.

The chain couples TRBV3-1 to TRBJ1-1; D gene ambiguous. Trimming shortened V by 4 bases and J by 7 bases, and 16 bases separated the two germline ends. The CDR3 runs to 14 residues. The V gene's germline CDR1 is LGHDT and CDR2 YNNKEL (reference sequence). Written as DNA, the CDR3 is TGTGCCAGCAGCCCGTCACACGGTGCGGGTGAAGCTTTCTTT. Translated: CASSPSHGAGEAFF.

This clonotype was seen at least ten times. J is TRBJ2-2 and V is TRBV5-1, with 7 bases matching TRBD1. The germline CDR1 and CDR2 sequences are SGHRS and YFSETQ. The CDR3 is 16 amino acids. The junction had 10 bases not matched to a gene; V was cut back by 3 bases and J by 5 bases. The CDR3 DNA reads TGCGCCAGCAGCTCCCGAGGGGACAGCTCTACCGGGGAGCTGTTTTTT. Translated: CASSSRGDSSTGELFF.

The table lists this clonotype with a few counts. J is TRBJ2-7 and V is TRBV7-2; D is ambiguous. Germline CDR1 reads SGHTA; CDR2 reads FQGNSA. CDR3 size: 12 residues. V gave up 5 bases and J gave up 2 bases, with 7 bases separating them. CDR3 bases: TGTGCCAGCAGCGCCACGGCCTACGAGCAGTACGTC. Its translation is CASSATAYEQYV.

Many counts were recorded for this clonotype. This chain connects TRBV6-2 or TRBV6-3 to TRBJ1-2; D is unresolved. The CDR3 sequence is 12 residues long. The V end was cut by 3 bases, the J end by 5 bases, with 7 bases between. The germline V gene encodes CDR1 MNHEY and CDR2 SVGEGT. The CDR3 DNA is TGTGCCAGCAGTTATCGGGGATATGGCTACACCTTC. Translated, it gives CASSYRGYGYTF.

This clonotype has a count of ten or more. This chain connects TRBV21-1 to TRBJ1-1. TRBV21-1 is recorded as a pseudogene. The CDR3 covers 17 residues. The CDR3 DNA is TGTGCCAGCAGCAAAGTTGGGGGAAACGGGTGGGACACTGAAGCTTTCTTT. It yields the protein CASSKVGGNGWDTEAFF.

Only a few counts were recorded for this clonotype. The V call is TRBV5-1, the J call TRBJ2-5; the match to TRBD1 covers 7 bases. Looked up from germline, CDR1 is SGHRS and CDR2 is YFSETQ. V shed 5 bases and J 3 bases; nucleotides not matched to a gene: 7. The length of the CDR3 is 14 residues. CDR3 residues: CASSLQGGEETQYF. CDR3 nucleotide sequence: TGCGCCAGCAGTTTGCAAGGGGGCGAAGAGACCCAGTACTTC.

V and J are TRBV9 and TRBJ2-1, with TRBD1 matching 7 bases. CDR1 is SGDLS, CDR2 YYNGEE, per germline. This CDR3 contains 14 residues. With 4 bases clipped from V and 8 bases from J, the junction kept 9 bases outside the gene matches. The CDR3 region has the DNA TGTGCCAGCAGCACGCGAGGGACAGTCCATGAGCAGTTCTTC. This codes for CASSTRGTVHEQFF.

This clonotype was counted ten times or more. The rearrangement links TRBV20-1 to TRBJ2-7, with D unclear. With 1 base removed from V and 2 bases from J, the gap between germline ends came to 12 bases. From germline, CDR1 is DFQATT and CDR2 SNEGSKA (reference sequence). The CDR3 totals 14 residues. CDR3 sequence: CSARGVLVPYEQYF. The CDR3 region has the DNA TGCAGTGCTAGAGGGGTTCTAGTCCCCTACGAGCAGTACTTC.

In its sample, this clonotype was seen many times. The genes are TRBV5-1 and TRBJ1-6; D call uncertain. Germline lookup yields CDR1 SGHRS and CDR2 YFSETQ. Trimming took 4 bases from V and 6 from J, leaving 11 bases between them. The CDR3 totals 14 residues. CDR3 bases: TGCGCCAGCAGCCAGAGGACGGGTAATTCACCCCTCCACTTT. It encodes CASSQRTGNSPLHF.

This clonotype was found a few times. V is TRBV2 and J is TRBJ1-1; D is possibly TRBD1 (5 bases). This CDR3 region has 15 residues. Trimming took 5 bases from V and 2 from J, leaving 15 bases between them. Germline V gene lookup returns CDR1 SNHLY and CDR2 FYNNEI. CDR3: CASSTRGRRNTEAFF. The CDR3 coding sequence is TGTGCCAGCAGTACGAGGGGACGGAGAAACACTGAAGCTTTCTTT.

V is TRBV28 and J is TRBJ2-2; D uncertain. The CDR3 length is 13 residues. CDR1 is MDHEN and CDR2 is SYDVKM in the germline V gene. Trimming took off 4 bases at V and 7 bases at J, with 10 bases between the two ends. This CDR3 is CASSSLGYGELFF. CDR3 bases: TGTGCCAGCAGTTCCCTAGGGTACGGGGAGCTGTTTTTT.

The sample holds a few counts of this clonotype. The chain couples TRBV15 to TRBJ2-3; 9 positions match TRBD2. V shed 5 bases and J 4 bases; nucleotides not matched to a gene: 7. Germline V gives CDR1 LNHNV, CDR2 YYDKDF (reference sequence). This CDR3 region has 15 residues. For the CDR3, the DNA is TGTGCCACCAGCGGTCCGGGACTAGCCCCAGATACGCAGTATTTT. It codes for CATSGPGLAPDTQYF.

There are a few counts of this clonotype. The chain has TRBV20-1 and TRBJ1-2; D remains unclear. The germline V and J ends were trimmed by 0 bases and 5 bases, with 19 bases remaining between them. Germline loops: CDR1 DFQATT, CDR2 SNEGSKA (reference sequence). CDR3 size: 16 residues. Here the CDR3 DNA reads TGCAGTGCTAGAGATATGAGGTCTGGGCCGGGATATGGCTACACCTTC. Encoded protein: CSARDMRSGPGYGYTF.

This clonotype was recorded at least ten times. The genes are TRBV29-1 and TRBJ1-2, with D hard to call. Looked up from germline, CDR1 is SQVTM and CDR2 is ANQGSEA. The V gene lost 6 bases and the J gene lost 3 bases, with 14 bases spanning the gap. The CDR3 contains 13 residues. CDR3 protein: CSVLTDEDYGYTF. The CDR3 coding sequence is TGCAGCGTCCTGACGGACGAGGACTATGGCTACACCTTC.

This clonotype was found many times. The chain recombines TRBV20-1 with TRBJ2-7; D gene uncertain. The CDR3 spans 12 residues. Per the germline V gene, CDR1 is DFQATT and CDR2 is SNEGSKA (reference sequence). V was clipped by 3 bases and J by 2 bases, with 8 bases between them. The CDR3: CSASLTPYEQYF. The CDR3 nucleotides read TGCAGTGCTAGCCTCACTCCCTACGAGCAGTACTTC.